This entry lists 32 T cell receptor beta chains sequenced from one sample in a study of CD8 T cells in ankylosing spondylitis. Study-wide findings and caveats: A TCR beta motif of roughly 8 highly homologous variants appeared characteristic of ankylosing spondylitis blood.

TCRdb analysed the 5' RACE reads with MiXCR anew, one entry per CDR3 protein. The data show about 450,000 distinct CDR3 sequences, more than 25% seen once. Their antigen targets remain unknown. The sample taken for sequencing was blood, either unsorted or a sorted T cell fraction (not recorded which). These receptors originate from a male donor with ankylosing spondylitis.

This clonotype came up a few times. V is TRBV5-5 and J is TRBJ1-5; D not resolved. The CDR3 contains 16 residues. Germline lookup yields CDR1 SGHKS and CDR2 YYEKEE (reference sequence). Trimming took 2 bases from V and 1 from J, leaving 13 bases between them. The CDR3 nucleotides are TGTGCCAGCAGCTTTGGTCATATGGGGAGCAATCAGCCCCAGCATTTT. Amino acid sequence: CASSFGHMGSNQPQHF.

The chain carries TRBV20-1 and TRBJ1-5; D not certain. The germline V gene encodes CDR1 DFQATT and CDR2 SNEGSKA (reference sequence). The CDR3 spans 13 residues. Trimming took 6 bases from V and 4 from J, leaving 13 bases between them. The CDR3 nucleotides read TGCAGTGCGGGAGGTGCCGAGAATCAGCCCCAGCATTTT. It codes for CSAGGAENQPQHF.

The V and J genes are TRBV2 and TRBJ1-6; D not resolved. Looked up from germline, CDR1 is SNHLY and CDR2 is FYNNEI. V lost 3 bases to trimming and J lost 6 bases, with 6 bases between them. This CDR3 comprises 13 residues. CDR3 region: CASSDSLNSPLHF. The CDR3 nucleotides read TGTGCCAGCAGTGACAGCCTTAATTCACCCCTCCACTTT.

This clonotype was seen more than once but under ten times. CDR3 protein: CASSLEGDREGNGYTF. CDR3 nucleotides: TGCGCCAGCAGCCTAGAGGGTGACAGGGAGGGGAATGGCTACACCTTC. V usage is TRBV5-1 and J usage is TRBJ1-2; TRBD1 matches 7 bases. The CDR3 contains 16 residues. V was clipped by 4 bases and J by 6 bases; unmatched bases: 15. Germline assignment: CDR1 SGHRS and CDR2 YFSETQ.

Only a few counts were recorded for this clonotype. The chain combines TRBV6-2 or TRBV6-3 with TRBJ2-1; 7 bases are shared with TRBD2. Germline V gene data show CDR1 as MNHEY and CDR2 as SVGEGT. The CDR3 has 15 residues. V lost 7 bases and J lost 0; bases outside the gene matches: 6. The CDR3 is CASTRASGSYNEQFF. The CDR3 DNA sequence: TGTGCCAGCACCCGGGCTAGCGGCTCCTACAATGAGCAGTTCTTC.

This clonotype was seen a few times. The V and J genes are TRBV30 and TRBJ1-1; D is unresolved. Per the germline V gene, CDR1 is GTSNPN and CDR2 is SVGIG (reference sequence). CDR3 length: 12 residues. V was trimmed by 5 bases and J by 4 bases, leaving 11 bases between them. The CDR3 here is CAWALTGTEAFF. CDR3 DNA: TGTGCCTGGGCGCTCACTGGCACTGAAGCTTTCTTT.

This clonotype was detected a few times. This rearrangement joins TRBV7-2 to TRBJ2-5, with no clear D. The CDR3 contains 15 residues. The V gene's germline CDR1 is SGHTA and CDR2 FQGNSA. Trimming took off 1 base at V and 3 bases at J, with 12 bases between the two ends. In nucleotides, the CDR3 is TGTGCCAGCAGCTTAGGCGGCAGAGCCGAAGAGACCCAGTACTTC. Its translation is CASSLGGRAEETQYF.

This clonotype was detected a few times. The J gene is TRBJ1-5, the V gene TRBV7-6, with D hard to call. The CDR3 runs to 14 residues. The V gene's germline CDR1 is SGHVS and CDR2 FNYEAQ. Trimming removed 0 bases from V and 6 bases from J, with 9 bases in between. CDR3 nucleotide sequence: TGTGCCAGCAGCTTAGCAGGGAACGGTCAGCCCCAGCATTTT. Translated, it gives CASSLAGNGQPQHF.

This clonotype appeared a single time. CDR3 nucleotide sequence: TGCAGTGCTAGAGATCAACTGAAAGCTGAAAAACTGTTTTTT. Its translation: CSARDQLKAEKLFF. The V and J genes are TRBV20-1 and TRBJ1-4; D uncertain. CDR1 is DFQATT and CDR2 is SNEGSKA in the germline V gene (reference sequence). This CDR3 region has 14 residues. V shed 0 bases and J shed 7 bases, with 12 bases lying between them.

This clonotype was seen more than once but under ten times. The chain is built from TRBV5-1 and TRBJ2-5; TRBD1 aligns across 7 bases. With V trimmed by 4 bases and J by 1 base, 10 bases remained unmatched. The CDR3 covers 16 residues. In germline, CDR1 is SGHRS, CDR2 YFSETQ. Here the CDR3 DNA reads TGCGCCAGCAGCCCGAGGGGACAGTGGATCCAAGAGACCCAGTACTTC. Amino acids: CASSPRGQWIQETQYF.

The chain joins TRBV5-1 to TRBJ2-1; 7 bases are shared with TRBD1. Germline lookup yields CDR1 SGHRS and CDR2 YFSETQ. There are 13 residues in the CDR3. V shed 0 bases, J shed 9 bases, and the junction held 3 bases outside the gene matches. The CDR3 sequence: CASSLGQGSEQFF. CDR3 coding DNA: TGCGCCAGCAGCTTGGGACAGGGAAGTGAGCAGTTCTTC.

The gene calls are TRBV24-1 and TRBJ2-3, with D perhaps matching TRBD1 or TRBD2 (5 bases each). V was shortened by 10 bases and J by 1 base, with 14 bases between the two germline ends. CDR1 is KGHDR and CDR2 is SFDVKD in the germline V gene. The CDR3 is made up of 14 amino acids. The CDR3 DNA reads TGTGCCACTTCTGAGGGGCCTCGCACAGATACGCAGTATTTT. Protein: CATSEGPRTDTQYF.

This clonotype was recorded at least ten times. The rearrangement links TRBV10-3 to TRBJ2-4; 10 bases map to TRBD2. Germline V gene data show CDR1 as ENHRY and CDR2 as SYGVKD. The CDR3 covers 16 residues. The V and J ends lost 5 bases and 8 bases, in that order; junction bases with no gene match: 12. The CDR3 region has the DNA TGTGCCATCAGTCCTGTGGCTAGCGGGAGCCGGGACATTCAGTACTTC. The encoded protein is CAISPVASGSRDIQYF.

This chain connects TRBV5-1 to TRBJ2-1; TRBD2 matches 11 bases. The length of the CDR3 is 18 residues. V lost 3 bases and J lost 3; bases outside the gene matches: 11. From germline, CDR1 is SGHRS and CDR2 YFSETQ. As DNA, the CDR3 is TGCGCCAGCAGCTCGGGACTAGCGGTAAACTACCTCTACAATGAGCAGTTCTTC. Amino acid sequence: CASSSGLAVNYLYNEQFF.

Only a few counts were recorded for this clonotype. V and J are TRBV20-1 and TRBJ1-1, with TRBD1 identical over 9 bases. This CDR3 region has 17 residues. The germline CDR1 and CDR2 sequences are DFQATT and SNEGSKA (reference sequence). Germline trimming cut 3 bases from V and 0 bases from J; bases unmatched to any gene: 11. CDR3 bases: TGCAGTGCTAGGCCACCGAGGACAGGGGCTATGAACACTGAAGCTTTCTTT. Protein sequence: CSARPPRTGAMNTEAFF.

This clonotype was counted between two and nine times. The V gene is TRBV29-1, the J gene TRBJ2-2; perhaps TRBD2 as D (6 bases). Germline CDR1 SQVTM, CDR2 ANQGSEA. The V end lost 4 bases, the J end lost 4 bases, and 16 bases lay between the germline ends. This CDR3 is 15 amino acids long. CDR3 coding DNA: TGCAGCGTTGTTCCCGGGGGTGCGGGCACCGGGGAGCTGTTTTTT. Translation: CSVVPGGAGTGELFF.

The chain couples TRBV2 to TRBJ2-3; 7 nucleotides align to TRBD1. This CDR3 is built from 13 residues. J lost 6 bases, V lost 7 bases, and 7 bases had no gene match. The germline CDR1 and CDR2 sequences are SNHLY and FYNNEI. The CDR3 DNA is TGTGCCAGCAAAGGGGGCACGGCGGATACGCAGTATTTT. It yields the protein CASKGGTADTQYF. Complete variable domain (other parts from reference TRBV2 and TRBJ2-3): EPEVTQTPSHQVTQMGQEVILRCVPISNHLYFYWYRQILGQKVEFLVSFYNNEISEKSEIFDDQFSVERPDGSNFTLKIRSTKLEDSAMYFCASKGGTADTQYFGPGTRLTVL.

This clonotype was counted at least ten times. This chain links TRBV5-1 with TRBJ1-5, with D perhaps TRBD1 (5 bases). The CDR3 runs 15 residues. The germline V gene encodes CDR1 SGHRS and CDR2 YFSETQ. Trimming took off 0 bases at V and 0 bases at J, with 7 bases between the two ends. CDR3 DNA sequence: TGCGCCAGCAGCTTGGAAGGGGTTAGCAATCAGCCCCAGCATTTT. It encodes CASSLEGVSNQPQHF.

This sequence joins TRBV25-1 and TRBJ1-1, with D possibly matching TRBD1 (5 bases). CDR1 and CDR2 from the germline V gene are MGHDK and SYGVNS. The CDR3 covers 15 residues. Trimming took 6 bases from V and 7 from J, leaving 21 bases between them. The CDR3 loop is CASRPTLPGGVEAFF. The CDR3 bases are TGTGCCAGCAGACCGACACTACCCGGAGGGGTTGAAGCTTTCTTT.

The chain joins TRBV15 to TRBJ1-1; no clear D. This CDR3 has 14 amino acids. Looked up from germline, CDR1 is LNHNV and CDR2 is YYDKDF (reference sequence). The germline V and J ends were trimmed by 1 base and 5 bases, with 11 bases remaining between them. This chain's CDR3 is CATSRVIESTEAFF. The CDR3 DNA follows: TGTGCCACCAGCAGAGTAATAGAGAGTACTGAAGCTTTCTTT. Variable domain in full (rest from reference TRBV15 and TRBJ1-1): DAMVIQNPRYQVTQFGKPVTLSCSQTLNHNVMYWYQQKSSQAPKLLFHYYDKDFNNEADTPDNFQSRRPNTSFCFLDIRSPGLGDTAMYLCATSRVIESTEAFFGQGTRLTVV.

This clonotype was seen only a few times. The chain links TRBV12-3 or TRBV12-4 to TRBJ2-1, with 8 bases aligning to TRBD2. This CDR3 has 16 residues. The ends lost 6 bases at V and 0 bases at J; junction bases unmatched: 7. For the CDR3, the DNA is TGTGCCAGCAGGGGGACTAGACTTAGCTCCTACAATGAGCAGTTCTTC. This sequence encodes CASRGTRLSSYNEQFF.

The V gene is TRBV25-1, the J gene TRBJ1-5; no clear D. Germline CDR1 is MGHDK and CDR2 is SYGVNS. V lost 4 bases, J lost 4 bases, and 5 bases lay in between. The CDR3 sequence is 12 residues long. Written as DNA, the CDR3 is TGTGCCAGCAGTGCTCCTAATCAGCCCCAGCATTTT. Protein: CASSAPNQPQHF.

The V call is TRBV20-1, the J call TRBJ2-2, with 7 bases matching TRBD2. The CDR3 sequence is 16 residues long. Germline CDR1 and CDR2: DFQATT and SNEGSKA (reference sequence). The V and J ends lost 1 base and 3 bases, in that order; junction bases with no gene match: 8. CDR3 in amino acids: CSARVRREYDTGELFF. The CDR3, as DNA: TGCAGTGCTAGAGTTCGGCGGGAGTACGACACCGGGGAGCTGTTTTTT.

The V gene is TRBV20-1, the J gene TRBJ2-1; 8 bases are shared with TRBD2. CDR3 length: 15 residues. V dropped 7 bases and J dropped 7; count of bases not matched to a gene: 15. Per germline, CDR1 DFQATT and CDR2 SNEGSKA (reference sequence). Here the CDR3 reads CSVMTGGTVGNEQFF. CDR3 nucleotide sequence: TGCAGTGTCATGACGGGGGGGACGGTGGGAAATGAGCAGTTCTTC.

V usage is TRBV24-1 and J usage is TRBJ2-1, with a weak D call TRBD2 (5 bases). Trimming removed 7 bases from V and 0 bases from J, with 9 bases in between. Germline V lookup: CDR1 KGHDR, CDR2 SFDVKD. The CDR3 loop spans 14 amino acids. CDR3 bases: TGTGCCACCAGATCTAGCCTCTCCTACAATGAGCAGTTCTTC. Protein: CATRSSLSYNEQFF.

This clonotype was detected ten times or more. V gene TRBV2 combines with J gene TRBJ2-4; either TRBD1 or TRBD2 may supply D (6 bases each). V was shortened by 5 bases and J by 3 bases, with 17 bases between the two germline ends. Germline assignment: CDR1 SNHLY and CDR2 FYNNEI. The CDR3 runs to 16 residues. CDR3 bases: TGTGCCAGCAGTTCGTGGGGGGCGATGGACAAAAACATTCAGTACTTC. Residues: CASSSWGAMDKNIQYF.

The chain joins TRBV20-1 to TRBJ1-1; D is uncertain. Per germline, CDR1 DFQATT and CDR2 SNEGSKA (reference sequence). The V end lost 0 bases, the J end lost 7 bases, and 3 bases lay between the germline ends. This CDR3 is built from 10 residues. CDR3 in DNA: TGCAGTGCTAGAGAATATGAAGCTTTCTTT. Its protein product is CSAREYEAFF.

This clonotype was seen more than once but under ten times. The CDR3 spells CASAPTVYYEQYF. CDR3 nucleotides: TGCGCCAGTGCTCCGACAGTTTACTACGAGCAGTACTTC. This chain links TRBV5-1 with TRBJ2-7; possibly TRBD1 for D (5 bases). Trimming took 8 bases from V and 3 from J, leaving 15 bases between them. The germline V gene encodes CDR1 SGHRS and CDR2 YFSETQ. This CDR3 contains 13 residues.

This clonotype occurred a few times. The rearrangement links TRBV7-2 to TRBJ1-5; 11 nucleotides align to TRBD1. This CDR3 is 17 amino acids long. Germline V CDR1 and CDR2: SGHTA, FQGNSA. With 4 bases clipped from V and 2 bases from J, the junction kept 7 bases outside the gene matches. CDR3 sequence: CASSSGQGARGNQPQHF. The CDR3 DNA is TGTGCCAGCAGCTCCGGACAGGGGGCTCGTGGCAATCAGCCCCAGCATTTT.

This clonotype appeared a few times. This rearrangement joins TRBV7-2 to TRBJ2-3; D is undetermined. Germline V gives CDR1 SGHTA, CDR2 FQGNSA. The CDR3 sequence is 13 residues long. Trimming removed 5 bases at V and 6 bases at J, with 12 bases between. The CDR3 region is CASSVRPWDTQYF. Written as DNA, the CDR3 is TGTGCCAGCAGCGTCAGACCATGGGATACGCAGTATTTT.

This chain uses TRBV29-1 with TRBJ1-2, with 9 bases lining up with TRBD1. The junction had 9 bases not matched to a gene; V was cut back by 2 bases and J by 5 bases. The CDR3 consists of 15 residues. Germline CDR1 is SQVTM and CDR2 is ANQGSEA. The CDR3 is CSVEKNRDRAYGYTF. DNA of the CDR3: TGCAGCGTTGAAAAGAACCGGGACAGGGCTTATGGCTACACCTTC.

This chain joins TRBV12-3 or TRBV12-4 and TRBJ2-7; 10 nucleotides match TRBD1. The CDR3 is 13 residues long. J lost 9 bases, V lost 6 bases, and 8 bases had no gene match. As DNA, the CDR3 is TGTGCCAGCAGCTCCGGACAGGGGGGGGTGCAGTACGTC. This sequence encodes CASSSGQGGVQYV.